This TCR beta chain stems from a study of blood T cell repertoires in COVID-19. Only in-frame clones appear in the TCRdb table, and some are missing; sequencing was by immunoSEQ multiplex PCR. The profile shows 250,000 or so clones, roughly nine tenths of them singletons. This CDR3 is built from 14 residues. CDR1 and CDR2 (germline): SGHTA, FQGNSA. The trim removed 4 bases at V and 4 bases at J, leaving 3 bases unmatched. Sequenced sample: PBMCs or T cells enriched from blood (not recorded which). This clonotype was sampled from a human donor in a cohort exposed to, infected with or recovered from COVID-19 (not recorded which). The donor label of this sample is uncertain. The rearrangement uses TRBV7-2 and TRBJ2-5; TRBD2 aligns across 10 bases. Here the CDR3 reads CASSSTSGVETQYF. The CDR3, as DNA: TGTGCCAGCAGCTCCACTAGCGGGGTAGAGACCCAGTACTTC.